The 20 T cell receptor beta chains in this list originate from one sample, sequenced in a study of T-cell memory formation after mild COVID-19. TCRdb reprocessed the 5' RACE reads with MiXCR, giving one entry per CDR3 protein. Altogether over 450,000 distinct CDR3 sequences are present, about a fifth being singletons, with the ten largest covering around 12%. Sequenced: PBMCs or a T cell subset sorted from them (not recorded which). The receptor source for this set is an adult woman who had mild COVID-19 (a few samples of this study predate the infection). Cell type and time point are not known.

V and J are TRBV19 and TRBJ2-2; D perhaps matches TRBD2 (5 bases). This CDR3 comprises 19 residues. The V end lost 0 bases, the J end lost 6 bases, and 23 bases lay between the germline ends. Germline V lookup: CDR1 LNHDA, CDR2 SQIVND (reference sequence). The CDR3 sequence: CASSIDHAGVLPRAGELFF. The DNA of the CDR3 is TGTGCCAGTAGTATAGATCACGCGGGTGTGCTACCCCGAGCCGGGGAGCTGTTTTTT.

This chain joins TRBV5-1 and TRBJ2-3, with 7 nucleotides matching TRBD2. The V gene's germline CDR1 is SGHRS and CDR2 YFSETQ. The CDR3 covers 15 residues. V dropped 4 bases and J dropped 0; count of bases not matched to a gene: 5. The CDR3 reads CASSHGGTSTDTQYF. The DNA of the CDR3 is TGCGCCAGCAGCCACGGGGGGACGAGCACAGATACGCAGTATTTT.

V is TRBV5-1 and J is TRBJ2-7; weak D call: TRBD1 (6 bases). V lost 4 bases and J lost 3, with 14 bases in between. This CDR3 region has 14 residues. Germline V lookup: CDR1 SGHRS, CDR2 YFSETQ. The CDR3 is CASSIGTRRYEQYF. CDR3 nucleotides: TGCGCCAGCAGCATAGGGACAAGGCGCTACGAGCAGTACTTC.

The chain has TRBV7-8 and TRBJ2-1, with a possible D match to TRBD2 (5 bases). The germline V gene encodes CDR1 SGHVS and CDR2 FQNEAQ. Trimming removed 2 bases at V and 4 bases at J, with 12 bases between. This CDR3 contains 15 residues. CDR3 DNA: TGTGCCAGCAGCTTATCCGAACTAGGTTACAATGAGCAGTTCTTC. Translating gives CASSLSELGYNEQFF.

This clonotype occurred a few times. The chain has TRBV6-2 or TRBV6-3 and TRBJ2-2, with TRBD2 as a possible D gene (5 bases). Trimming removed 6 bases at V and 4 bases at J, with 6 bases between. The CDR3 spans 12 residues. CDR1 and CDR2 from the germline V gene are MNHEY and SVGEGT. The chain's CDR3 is CASRRVTGELFF. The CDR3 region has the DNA TGTGCCAGCAGGAGGGTCACCGGGGAGCTGTTTTTT.

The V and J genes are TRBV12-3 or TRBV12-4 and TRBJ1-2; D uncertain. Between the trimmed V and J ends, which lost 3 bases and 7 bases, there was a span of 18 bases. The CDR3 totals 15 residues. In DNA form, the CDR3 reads TGTGCCAGCAGTTTGTCTCCACGATTGTGGCGTGGCTACACCTTC. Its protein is CASSLSPRLWRGYTF.

The CDR3 DNA follows: TGTGCCAGCAGTGGCTTAGGGGATACGCAGTATTTT. This sequence encodes CASSGLGDTQYF. The chain is built from TRBV25-1 and TRBJ2-3; D gene unclear. V was clipped by 4 bases and J by 6 bases, with 8 bases between them. Germline V gives CDR1 MGHDK, CDR2 SYGVNS. This CDR3 comprises 12 residues.

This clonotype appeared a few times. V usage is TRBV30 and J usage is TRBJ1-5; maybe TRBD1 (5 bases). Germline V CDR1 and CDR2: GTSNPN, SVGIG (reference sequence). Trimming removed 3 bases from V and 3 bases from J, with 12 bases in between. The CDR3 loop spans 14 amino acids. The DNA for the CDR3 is TGTGCCTGGAGCCCGGGACGGAACAATCAGCCCCAGCATTTT. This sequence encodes CAWSPGRNNQPQHF.

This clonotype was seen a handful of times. This CDR3 is CASSLTGPGELFF. Here the CDR3 DNA reads TGTGCCAGCAGTCTGACAGGGCCCGGGGAGCTGTTTTTT. J is TRBJ2-2 and V is TRBV12-3 or TRBV12-4; 7 bases align to TRBD1. This CDR3 region has 13 residues. J gave up 6 bases and V 5 bases, and 3 bases lay outside the gene matches.

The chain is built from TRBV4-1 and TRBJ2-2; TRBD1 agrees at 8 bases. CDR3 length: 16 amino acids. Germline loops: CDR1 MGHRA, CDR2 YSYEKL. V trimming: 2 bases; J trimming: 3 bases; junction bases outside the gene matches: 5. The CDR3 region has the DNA TGCGCCAGCAGCCAACCACAGGGGGTCCACACCGGGGAGCTGTTTTTT. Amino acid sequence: CASSQPQGVHTGELFF.

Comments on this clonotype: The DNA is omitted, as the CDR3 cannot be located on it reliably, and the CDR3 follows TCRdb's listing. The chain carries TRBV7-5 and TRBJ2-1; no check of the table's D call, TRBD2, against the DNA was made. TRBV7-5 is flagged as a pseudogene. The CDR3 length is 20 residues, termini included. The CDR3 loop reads CISVPEAYWGGSAPRNEQFF.

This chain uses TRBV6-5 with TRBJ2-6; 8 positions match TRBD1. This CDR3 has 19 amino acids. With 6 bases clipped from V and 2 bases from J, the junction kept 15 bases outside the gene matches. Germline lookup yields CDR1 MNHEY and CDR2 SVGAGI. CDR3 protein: CASRPNLGQGATGANVLTF. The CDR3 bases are TGTGCCAGCAGGCCCAATTTGGGCCAGGGGGCTACTGGGGCCAACGTCCTGACTTTC.

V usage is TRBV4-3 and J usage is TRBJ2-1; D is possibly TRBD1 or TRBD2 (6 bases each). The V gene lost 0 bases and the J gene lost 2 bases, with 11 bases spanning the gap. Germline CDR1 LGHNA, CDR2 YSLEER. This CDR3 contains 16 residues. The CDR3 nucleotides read TGCGCCAGCAGCCAAGAGGGGGGCCAACCCTACAATGAGCAGTTCTTC. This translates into CASSQEGGQPYNEQFF.

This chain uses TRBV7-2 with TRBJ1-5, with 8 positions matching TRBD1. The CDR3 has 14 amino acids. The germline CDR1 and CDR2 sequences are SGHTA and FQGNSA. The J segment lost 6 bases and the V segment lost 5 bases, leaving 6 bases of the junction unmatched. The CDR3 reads CASSPRTGFQPQHF. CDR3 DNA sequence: TGTGCCAGCAGCCCCCGGACAGGGTTTCAGCCCCAGCATTTT.

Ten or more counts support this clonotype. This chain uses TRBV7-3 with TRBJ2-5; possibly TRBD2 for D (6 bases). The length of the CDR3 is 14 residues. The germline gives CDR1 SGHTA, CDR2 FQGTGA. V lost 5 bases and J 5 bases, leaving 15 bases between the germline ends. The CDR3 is CASSQGRGGETQYF. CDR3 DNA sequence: TGTGCCAGCAGCCAAGGGCGGGGTGGGGAGACCCAGTACTTC.

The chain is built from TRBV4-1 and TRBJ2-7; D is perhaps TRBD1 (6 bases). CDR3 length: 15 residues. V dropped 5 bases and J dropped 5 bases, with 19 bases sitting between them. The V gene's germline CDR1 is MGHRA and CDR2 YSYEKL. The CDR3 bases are TGCGCCAGCAGCGGCCGGGACAATGAGGGGGACGAGCAGTACTTC. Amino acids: CASSGRDNEGDEQYF.

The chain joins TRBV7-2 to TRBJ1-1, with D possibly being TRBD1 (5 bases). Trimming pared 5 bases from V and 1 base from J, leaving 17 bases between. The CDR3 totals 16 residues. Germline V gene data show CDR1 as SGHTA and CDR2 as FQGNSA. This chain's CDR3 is CASSLGVAGRNTEAFF. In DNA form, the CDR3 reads TGTGCCAGCAGCCTAGGCGTGGCAGGGCGGAACACTGAAGCTTTCTTT.

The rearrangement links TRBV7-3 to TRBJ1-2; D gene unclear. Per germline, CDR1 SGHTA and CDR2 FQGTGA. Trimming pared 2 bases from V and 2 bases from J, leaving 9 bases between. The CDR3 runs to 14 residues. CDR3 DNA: TGTGCCAGCAGCTTACTTCCGGGAAACTATGGCTACACCTTC. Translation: CASSLLPGNYGYTF.

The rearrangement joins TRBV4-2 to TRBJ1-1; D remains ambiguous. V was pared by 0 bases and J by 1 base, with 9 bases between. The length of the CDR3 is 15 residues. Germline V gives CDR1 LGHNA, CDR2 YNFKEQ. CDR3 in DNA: TGTGCCAGCAGCCAAGATGAGGACGGGAACACTGAAGCTTTCTTT. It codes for CASSQDEDGNTEAFF.

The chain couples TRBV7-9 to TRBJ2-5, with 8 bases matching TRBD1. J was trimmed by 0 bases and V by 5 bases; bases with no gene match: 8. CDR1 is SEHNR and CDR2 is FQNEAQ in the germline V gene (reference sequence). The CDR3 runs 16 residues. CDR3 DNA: TGTGCCAGCAGCCATACAGGGGGATTCGACCAAGAGACCCAGTACTTC. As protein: CASSHTGGFDQETQYF.